The TCR beta chain described here comes from a study of T cells in localized non-small cell lung cancer. The study, taken as a whole, reports: Highest T cell clonality was seen in uninvolved adjacent lung, surpassing that measured in tumor.

Sequencing used immunoSEQ multiplex PCR; TCRdb keeps in-frame clones, though not all of them. The sample has 70,000 to 75,000 clones; less than 85% are singletons. As for this clone: Its antigen is as yet unknown.

Germline loops: CDR1 LNHNV, CDR2 YYDKDF (reference sequence). There are 14 residues in the CDR3. Trimming took off 3 bases at V and 4 bases at J, with 10 bases between the two ends. The sample in question was peripheral blood, obtained before any cancer treatment. The source is a female donor over 55 with stage I lung adenocarcinoma. The rearrangement links TRBV15 to TRBJ2-1; the D is unclear. The CDR3 DNA follows: TGTGCCACCAGCAGCCTGGGTGGTTACAATGAGCAGTTCTTC. This gives the protein CATSSLGGYNEQFF.